One T cell receptor beta chain is described in this entry. Its antigen remains unknown. Compared with germline, one end of the junction differs, possibly owing to a read error. The data were taken from a study of T cell responses to AZD1222 COVID-19 vaccine. CDR3 length: 12 residues. Germline CDR1 and CDR2: ENHRY and SYGVKD. Study-wide results and limits: It was only 6 or 7 AZD1222 recipients who were seropositive at baseline. Spike-specific TCR breadth and depth rose after two AZD1222 doses. Donors in the cohort were predominantly white British and more often female, and clonal diversity was possibly underestimated. Close to half of all spike-specific TCRs reportedly target regions of the variants that are unmutated.

The protocol was immunoSEQ multiplex PCR, while the TCRdb copy is restricted to in-frame clones and leaves out a portion. The repertoire holds more than 65,000 clones, with 70% to 85% as singletons. Sequencing was performed on peripheral blood, taken on day 0 of AZD1222 vaccination. The rearrangement joins TRBV10-3 to TRBJ2-1; D not certain. The sequence was collected from an adult in good health. CDR3 in DNA: TGTGCCATCAGTGAGTCCTCCAATGAGCAGTTCTTC. This sequence encodes CAISESSNEQFF.